The sequence of this TCR beta chain was determined in a study of blood T cell repertoires in COVID-19. Study-level background: Samples representing acute and convalescent COVID-19 were sourced from the United States, Italy and Spain. PBMCs, B-cell-depleted T cells, or T cells were the source of the cDNA or gDNA that made up the material.

Authors' analysis steps: Estimation of nucleated cell counts was performed using reference gene primer amplification. Sequencing used immunoSEQ multiplex PCR; TCRdb keeps in-frame clones, though not all of them. The V and J calls and clone size were taken over from that table, and D and trimming were inferred from the DNA. This table has about 120,000 clones, around 80% appearing once. The CDR3 has 15 amino acids. The germline V gene has CDR1 MDHEN and CDR2 SYDVKM. V was shortened by 4 bases and J by 5 bases, with 17 bases between the two germline ends. The TCR was taken from a man in his sixties with active or convalescent COVID-19. This rearrangement joins TRBV28 to TRBJ1-2, with D maybe TRBD1 (6 bases). The material sequenced was peripheral blood. As DNA, the CDR3 is TGTGCCAGCAGTTCCCCCCTGGGGCAGGGGTATGGCTACACCTTC. Its translation: CASSSPLGQGYGYTF.